These 14 T cell receptor beta chains share one sample of origin, sequenced in a study of blood T cell repertoires in COVID-19. This table comes from immunoSEQ multiplex PCR, and its TCRdb copy is limited to in-frame clones, with some not included. The sample lists over 300,000 clones; more than 75% were seen once. The specimen sequenced was PBMCs or T cells enriched from blood (not recorded which). These receptors were taken from a woman in her twenties or thirties with acute COVID-19.

This chain connects TRBV5-1 to TRBJ2-6; possible D gene TRBD2, 5 bases. The V end lost 2 bases, the J end lost 2 bases, and 8 bases lay between the germline ends. CDR1 is SGHRS and CDR2 is YFSETQ in the germline V gene. This CDR3 contains 15 residues. CDR3: CASSLMEAGANVLTF. The CDR3 bases are TGCGCCAGCAGCTTAATGGAGGCTGGGGCCAACGTCCTGACTTTC.

This chain joins TRBV5-4 and TRBJ2-5, with 8 bases that match TRBD1. Germline CDR1 is SGHNT and CDR2 is YYREEE (reference sequence). CDR3 length: 15 residues. J gave up 5 bases and V 0 bases, and 6 bases lay outside the gene matches. This CDR3 reads CASSLGQGARETQYF. The CDR3 DNA follows: TGTGCCAGCAGCTTGGGGCAGGGGGCGAGGGAGACCCAGTACTTC.

Note on this clone: At the DNA level, this CDR3 is encoded by other sequences in the same sample as well. This chain links TRBV20-1 with TRBJ2-7, with TRBD1 identical over 10 bases. Trimming at V came to 3 bases and at J to 1 base, leaving 3 bases not matched to a gene. CDR1 and CDR2 (germline): DFQATT, SNEGSKA (reference sequence). The CDR3 covers 14 residues. The CDR3 DNA reads TGCAGTGCTAGTTTGGGACAGGGGTCCTACGAGCAGTACTTC. This sequence encodes CSASLGQGSYEQYF.

V usage is TRBV5-4 and J usage is TRBJ1-2, with a possible D match to TRBD1 (6 bases). CDR1 is SGHNT, CDR2 YYREEE, per germline (reference sequence). This CDR3 has 15 residues. Between the trimmed V and J ends, which lost 0 bases and 7 bases, there was a span of 16 bases. The CDR3 protein is CASSLDGYRVGGYTF. CDR3 in DNA: TGTGCCAGCAGCTTGGATGGGTACAGGGTGGGTGGCTACACCTTC. Full variable domain (rest looked up from reference TRBV5-4 and TRBJ1-2): ETGVTQSPTHLIKTRGQQVTLRCSSQSGHNTVSWYQQALGQGPQFIFQYYREEENGRGNFPPRFSGLQFPNYSSELNVNALELDDSALYLCASSLDGYRVGGYTFGSGTRLTVV.

The table lists this clone with a count of one. The chain has TRBV6-5 and TRBJ2-7; the D gene is possibly TRBD1 (6 bases). The germline V gene encodes CDR1 MNHEY and CDR2 SVGAGI. The CDR3 spans 13 residues. V gave up 6 bases and J gave up 1 base, with 10 bases separating them. CDR3 protein: CASRRTDSYEQYF. The CDR3 DNA reads TGTGCCAGCAGACGGACAGATTCCTACGAGCAGTACTTC.

This chain links TRBV27 with TRBJ2-7; 8 bases are shared with TRBD2. Germline V gives CDR1 MNHEY, CDR2 SMNVEV (reference sequence). This CDR3 comprises 15 residues. V shed 5 bases and J 2 bases; nucleotides not matched to a gene: 8. Here the CDR3 DNA reads TGTGCCAGCAGTCGGGGGGGAGGGGAAACCTACGAGCAGTACTTC. Encoded protein: CASSRGGGETYEQYF.

The chain couples TRBV30 to TRBJ1-4, with D unclear. Germline-derived CDR1 and CDR2 are GTSNPN and SVGIG (reference sequence). The V end was cut by 3 bases, the J end by 7 bases, with 15 bases between. The CDR3 extends over 14 amino acids. CDR3 in amino acids: CAWSPRGKGEKLFF. CDR3 nucleotide sequence: TGTGCCTGGAGCCCGAGAGGGAAGGGTGAAAAACTGTTTTTT.

The J gene is TRBJ2-3, the V gene TRBV9; 7 bases fit TRBD2. V lost 0 bases, J lost 0 bases, and 7 bases stayed unmatched. The CDR3 extends over 17 amino acids. From germline, CDR1 is SGDLS and CDR2 YYNGEE. CDR3 region: CASSVAGGRPSTDTQYF. CDR3 in DNA: TGTGCCAGCAGCGTAGCGGGGGGACGCCCCAGCACAGATACGCAGTATTTT.

The rearrangement uses TRBV13 and TRBJ2-1; the match to TRBD2 covers 8 bases. V was clipped by 4 bases and J by 5 bases; unmatched bases: 10. The CDR3 totals 16 residues. Germline loops: CDR1 PRHDT, CDR2 FYEKMQ (reference sequence). The CDR3 sequence: CASSSPGTREDNEQFF. CDR3 DNA: TGTGCCAGCAGCTCCCCGGGGACTAGGGAAGACAATGAGCAGTTCTTC.

This clone was seen a single time. V and J are TRBV9 and TRBJ2-3, with 15 nucleotides matching TRBD2. The CDR3 is 17 residues long. Looked up from germline, CDR1 is SGDLS and CDR2 is YYNGEE. V shed 3 bases, J shed 3 bases, and the junction held 5 bases outside the gene matches. CDR3 sequence: CASSAGLAGGWTDTQYF. The CDR3 coding sequence is TGTGCCAGCAGCGCGGGACTAGCGGGGGGTTGGACAGATACGCAGTATTTT. Together with reference TRBV9 and TRBJ2-3, the CDR3 gives the full variable domain: DSGVTQTPKHLITATGQRVTLRCSPRSGDLSVYWYQQSLDQGLQFLIQYYNGEERAKGNILERFSAQQFPDLHSELNLSSLELGDSALYFCASSAGLAGGWTDTQYFGPGTRLTVL.

This chain links TRBV3-1 (or the pseudogene TRBV3-2) with TRBJ2-7; D might be TRBD2 (6 bases). Trimming took 1 base from V and 3 from J, leaving 13 bases between them. From germline, CDR1 is LGHDT and CDR2 YNNKEL (reference sequence). The CDR3 runs 15 residues. CDR3 in amino acids: CASSQAERRGYEQYF. CDR3 sequence (DNA): TGTGCCAGCAGCCAAGCAGAGCGGAGGGGCTACGAGCAGTACTTC.

V is TRBV7-2 and J is TRBJ2-3; the match to TRBD2 covers 8 bases. The CDR3 totals 15 residues. The V gene's germline CDR1 is SGHTA and CDR2 FQGNSA. J lost 2 bases, V lost 5 bases, and 6 bases had no gene match. CDR3 DNA sequence: TGTGCCAGCAGCAACACGCGGGGGGACACAGATACGCAGTATTTT. This sequence encodes CASSNTRGDTDTQYF.

This chain uses TRBV6-4 with TRBJ1-4; D perhaps matches TRBD1 (5 bases). The CDR3 extends over 14 amino acids. The V and J ends lost 6 bases and 0 bases respectively, with 8 bases between them. The germline CDR1 and CDR2 sequences are MRHNA and SNTAGT. The CDR3 protein is CASRVTATNEKLFF. DNA of the CDR3: TGTGCCAGCAGAGTGACAGCAACTAATGAAAAACTGTTTTTT.

The rearrangement links TRBV7-3 to TRBJ2-6, with D possibly TRBD2 on 6 matching bases. Germline loops: CDR1 SGHTA, CDR2 FQGTGA. The V gene lost 9 bases and the J gene lost 3 bases, with 12 bases spanning the gap. This CDR3 has 14 amino acids. CDR3 coding DNA: TGTGCCAGTGGGACTGCACTTGGGGCCAACGTCCTGACTTTC. The encoded protein is CASGTALGANVLTF. Based on the CDR3 plus reference TRBV7-3 and TRBJ2-6, the full variable domain is GAGVSQTPSNKVTEKGKYVELRCDPISGHTALYWYRQSLGQGPEFLIYFQGTGAADDSGLPNDRFFAVRPEGSVSTLKIQRTERGDSAVYLCASGTALGANVLTFGAGSRLTVL.